Shown below are 13 T cell receptor beta chains from a single sample sequenced in a study of CD8 T cells in ankylosing spondylitis. In TCRdb, the 5' RACE reads were re-called with MiXCR into one record per CDR3 protein. The sample has 300,000 to 350,000 distinct CDR3 sequences, roughly 11% seen once; the top ten hold around 10%. The specimen sequenced was blood, either unsorted or a sorted T cell fraction (not recorded which). The receptors derive from a female donor with ankylosing spondylitis or in good health (not recorded which).

This clonotype was picked up many times. The chain has TRBV6-2 or TRBV6-3 and TRBJ2-1; 11 nucleotides align to TRBD2. CDR3 size: 18 residues. Looked up from germline, CDR1 is MNHEY and CDR2 is SVGEGT. V was clipped by 5 bases and J by 0 bases; unmatched bases: 9. The CDR3 DNA reads TGTGCCAGCAGTGCCCTAGGGACTAGCGGACTCTCCTACAATGAGCAGTTCTTC. It translates to CASSALGTSGLSYNEQFF.

The V and J genes are TRBV2 and TRBJ1-1; D is unresolved. Germline V gene sequence: CDR1 SNHLY, CDR2 FYNNEI. V was shortened by 9 bases and J by 0 bases, with 11 bases between the two germline ends. The CDR3 is 13 residues long. As DNA, the CDR3 is TGTGCCAGACTCGGCGGAGTGAACACTGAAGCTTTCTTT. This sequence encodes CARLGGVNTEAFF.

This clonotype has a count of ten or more. CDR3 nucleotide sequence: TGCAGCGTTAGCAAACTGAACACTGAAGCTTTCTTT. It encodes CSVSKLNTEAFF. The chain recombines TRBV29-1 with TRBJ1-1; D not resolved. Germline CDR1 reads SQVTM; CDR2 reads ANQGSEA. Trimming took 5 bases from V and 0 from J, leaving 7 bases between them. The CDR3 has 12 residues.

This rearrangement joins TRBV18 to TRBJ2-1; D may correspond to TRBD1 or TRBD2 (7 bases each). CDR3 length equals 15 residues. From germline, CDR1 is KGHSH and CDR2 LQKENI. Trimming left V 3 bases short and J 5 bases short, with 14 bases between. The CDR3 coding sequence is TGTGCCAGCTCACCGCAGCGGGACAGCAACAATGAGCAGTTCTTC. This translates into CASSPQRDSNNEQFF.

The DNA for the CDR3 is TGTGCCAGCAGTTGGGGACATAGAAAGGCTGAAGCTTTCTTT. Translation gives CASSWGHRKAEAFF. The chain has TRBV12-3 or TRBV12-4 and TRBJ1-1, with TRBD1 as a possible D gene (6 bases). Trimming shortened V by 4 bases and J by 6 bases, and 15 bases separated the two germline ends. The CDR3 is made up of 14 amino acids.

The CDR3 nucleotides read TGTGCCAGCAGCTTGTCGGCTGGTTACACAGATACGCAGTATTTT. Its translation is CASSLSAGYTDTQYF. The chain combines TRBV7-7 with TRBJ2-3; D is uncertain. The CDR3 is 15 amino acids. V was pared by 3 bases and J by 2 bases, with 12 bases between. Germline V CDR1 and CDR2: SSHAT, FNYEAQ (reference sequence).

The chain is built from TRBV29-1 and TRBJ1-2; D may be TRBD1 (6 bases). Deletions cut 7 bases from V and 10 bases from J, with 16 bases between. The CDR3 sequence is 11 residues long. The germline gives CDR1 SQVTM, CDR2 ANQGSEA. Written as DNA, the CDR3 is TGCAGCGCGGGGGACACCCCCTCCTACACCTTC. Translating gives CSAGDTPSYTF.

This clonotype was seen a few times. The chain is built from TRBV7-9 and TRBJ2-5; tentatively, D is TRBD2 (5 bases). This CDR3 region has 15 residues. CDR1 is SEHNR, CDR2 FQNEAQ, per germline (reference sequence). V was clipped by 4 bases and J by 5 bases, with 17 bases between them. The CDR3 is CASSSQAVQRETQYF. CDR3 DNA: TGTGCCAGCAGCTCCCAGGCGGTCCAGCGGGAGACCCAGTACTTC.

A remark on this clonotype: A much larger clone lies one base from this, so it may be a read error. The chain joins TRBV20-1 to TRBJ1-1, with TRBD1 as a possible D gene (5 bases). Germline V CDR1 and CDR2: DFQATT, SNEGSKA (reference sequence). The CDR3 spans 13 residues. V was pared by 3 bases and J by 6 bases, with 14 bases between. CDR3 amino acids: CSASPRAGAEAFF. The CDR3 region has the DNA TGCAGTGCTAGCCCCAGGGCGGGCGCTGAAGCTTTCTTT.

Details on this clonotype: Since a much larger clone is just one base distant, this may be a read error. J is TRBJ2-1 and V is TRBV5-1; 14 bases align to TRBD2. The CDR3 sequence is 15 residues long. Trimming took 6 bases from V and 7 from J; bases not matched to a gene: 6. In germline, CDR1 is SGHRS, CDR2 YFSETQ. The CDR3 nucleotides are TGCGCCAGCATCAGGACTAGCGGGGGGCATAATGAGCAGTTCTTC. Protein: CASIRTSGGHNEQFF.

There are a few counts of this clonotype. This chain links TRBV5-1 with TRBJ2-3; 10 bases are shared with TRBD1. Germline V gene lookup returns CDR1 SGHRS and CDR2 YFSETQ. After removal of 3 bases from V and 4 bases from J, the junction contained 8 bases not matched to a gene. The CDR3 totals 16 residues. For the CDR3, the DNA is TGCGCCAGCAGCTCAAGACAGGGGGCTAACCCAGATACGCAGTATTTT. Residues: CASSSRQGANPDTQYF.

This clonotype showed up many times. The CDR3 nucleotides are TGCGCCAGCACCCCGGACAGGGGAAATGAAAAACTGTTTTTT. It encodes CASTPDRGNEKLFF. This rearrangement joins TRBV5-1 to TRBJ1-4; 9 nucleotides match TRBD1. Per germline, CDR1 SGHRS and CDR2 YFSETQ. V was clipped by 6 bases and J by 5 bases; unmatched bases: 5. CDR3 size: 14 residues. Looking up the rest from reference TRBV5-1 and TRBJ1-4 gives the full variable domain: KAGVTQTPRYLIKTRGQQVTLSCSPISGHRSVSWYQQTPGQGLQFLFEYFSETQRNKGNFPGRFSGRQFSNSRSEMNVSTLELGDSALYLCASTPDRGNEKLFFGSGTQLSVL.

For this clonotype: A much larger clonotype is one base distant, so this may be a read error. The chain has TRBV20-1 and TRBJ1-2, with D unclear. The CDR3 runs 16 residues. Germline CDR1 and CDR2: DFQATT and SNEGSKA (reference sequence). The CDR3 loop is CSARDLRRPENYGDTF. CDR3 in DNA: TGCAGTGCTAGAGATCTCCGGCGGCCGGAGAACTATGGCGACACCTTC.